This T cell receptor beta chain was identified during a study of shared clonotypes between healthy human individuals. Repertoires were generated with immunoSEQ multiplex PCR, while TCRdb's copy carries only in-frame clones and drops some. The table shows approximately 1.9 million clones, with approximately 92% occurring only once. In the naive CD8 group, cells lacked CD45RO and were positively selected for CCR7, so terminally differentiated effector memory CD45RA+ cells were left out. V trimming: 7 bases; J trimming: 3 bases; junction bases outside the gene matches: 5. CDR1 ENHRY and CDR2 SYGVKD come from the germline V gene. The length of the CDR3 is 13 residues.

The sequencing sample was made of naive CD8+ T cells from PBMCs. The sequence derives from a man between 18 and 29 years old in good health. Some clones in this sample may be carry-over from other donors' samples. The V and J genes are TRBV10-3 and TRBJ2-7; 8 bases are shared with TRBD2. This CDR3 reads CAIMPSGSYEQYF. CDR3 bases: TGTGCCATCATGCCCAGCGGGAGCTACGAGCAGTACTTC.